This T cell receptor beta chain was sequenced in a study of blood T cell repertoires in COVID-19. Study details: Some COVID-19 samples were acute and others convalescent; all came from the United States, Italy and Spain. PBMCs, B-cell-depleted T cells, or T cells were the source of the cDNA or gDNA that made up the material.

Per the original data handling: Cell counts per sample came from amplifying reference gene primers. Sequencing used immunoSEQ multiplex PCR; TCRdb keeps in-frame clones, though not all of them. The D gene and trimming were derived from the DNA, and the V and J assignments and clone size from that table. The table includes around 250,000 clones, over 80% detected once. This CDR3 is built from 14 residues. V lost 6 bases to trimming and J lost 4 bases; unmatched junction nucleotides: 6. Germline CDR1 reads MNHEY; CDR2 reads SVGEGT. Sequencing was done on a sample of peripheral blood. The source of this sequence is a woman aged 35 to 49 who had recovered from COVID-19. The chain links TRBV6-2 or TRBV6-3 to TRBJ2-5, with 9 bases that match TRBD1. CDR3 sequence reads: CASSDTGGRETQYF. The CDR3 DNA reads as TGTGCCAGCAGCGACACAGGGGGCCGAGAGACCCAGTACTTC.